Detailed here is one T cell receptor beta chain. The data were taken from a study of spatial heterogeneity in lung cancer. Time point indicated: sample taken at primary tumor resection. Material for sequencing was whole RNA from tumor, nontumor lung or frozen PBMC, left unsorted. In the library, each TCR cDNA molecule bore its own unique molecular identifier. TCRdb processed the 5' RACE reads anew with MiXCR; each CDR3 protein has one entry. This table has about 23,000 distinct CDR3 sequences, about 3% appearing once. This CDR3 has 15 amino acids. Germline loops: CDR1 MNHEY, CDR2 SMNVEV (reference sequence). Losses at the gene ends were 4 bases for V and 6 bases for J; bases not matched to a gene: 11.

The sequencing here drew on PBMCs, taken at surgery. The chain joins TRBV27 to TRBJ1-2; TRBD1 agrees at 7 bases. This sequence originates from a female donor with early-stage non-small cell lung cancer. CDR3 nucleotide sequence: TGTGCCAGCAGTTGGAGGGGGCGCGCGTTCAATGGCTACACCTTC. Residues: CASSWRGRAFNGYTF.